These T cell receptor beta chains were read from a single sample in a study of OX40 agonist ivuxolimab in advanced cancers. Generated by immunoSEQ multiplex PCR, the TCRdb table keeps only in-frame clones and is missing some. The data contain roughly 67,000 clones, approximately 80% of them seen just once; the ten biggest clones take up about 5.1%. Sequences were derived from CD4+ or CD8+ T cells sorted from blood, sampled in a trial of the OX40 agonist ivuxolimab. The receptors were gathered from an adult with an advanced solid tumor such as melanoma, head and neck, liver or kidney cancer. CDR3s include the opening cysteine and the closing phenylalanine or tryptophan. Each record gives: clone size, J gene, D gene, V gene, CDR3 length, CDR3 protein, CDR3 DNA. The D gene is left open where the match is weak. Clone size, where shown, is once, few, many, or a class for clones that have expanded.

once	TRBJ1-4	TRBD1	TRBV11-2	15	CASNRIGTANEKLFF	TGTGCCAGCAATCGTATTGGGACAGCAAATGAAAAACTGTTTTTT
NA	TRBJ2-1	NA	TRBV14	13	CASRLTSYNEQFF	TGTGCCAGCAGGCTGACCTCCTACAATGAGCAGTTCTTC
NA	TRBJ2-7	TRBD2	TRBV28	15	CASSPGWPGGYEQYF	TGTGCCAGCAGTCCCGGTTGGCCGGGAGGCTACGAGCAGTACTTC
NA	TRBJ2-2	TRBD2	TRBV14	16	CASSSTSGTLTGELFF	TGTGCCAGCAGCTCAACTAGCGGGACCCTCACCGGGGAGCTGTTTTTT
NA	TRBJ1-4	NA	TRBV4-2	15	CASSLGPAANEKLFF	TGTGCCAGCAGCTTGGGGCCGGCGGCTAATGAAAAACTGTTTTTT
NA	TRBJ2-7	NA	TRBV28	13	CASSRTESYEQYF	TGTGCCAGCAGTCGGACAGAATCCTACGAGCAGTACTTC
NA	TRBJ2-1	TRBD1	TRBV6-6	15	CASRKTGGAPDEQFF	TGTGCCAGCCGAAAGACAGGGGGCGCCCCCGATGAGCAGTTCTTC
NA	TRBJ1-2	NA	TRBV7-2	17	CASSLAYLPPRDYGYTF	TGTGCCAGCAGCTTAGCCTACCTCCCCCCTAGAGACTATGGCTACACCTTC
NA	TRBJ1-1	NA	TRBV10-1	15	CASSESRSGITEAFF	TGCGCCAGCAGTGAGTCGCGCTCCGGGATCACTGAAGCTTTCTTT
once	TRBJ1-2	TRBD1	TRBV28	15	CASRFPPGQDYGYTF	TGTGCCAGCAGGTTCCCCCCGGGACAGGACTATGGCTACACCTTC
NA	TRBJ1-1	TRBD1	TRBV19	15	CASRPGTGPGTEAFF	TGTGCCAGTCGTCCCGGGACAGGGCCGGGAACTGAAGCTTTCTTT
NA	TRBJ1-4	TRBD1	TRBV19	14	CASSSGQGREKLFF	TGTGCCAGTAGTTCGGGACAGGGTCGCGAAAAACTGTTTTTT
NA	TRBJ1-1	TRBD1	TRBV28	17	CASTTPGTGGLHTEAFF	TGTGCCAGCACGACACCAGGGACAGGGGGCTTACACACTGAAGCTTTCTTT
NA	TRBJ2-7	NA	TRBV28	19	CASSFPLKGGVLPSYEQYF	TGTGCCAGCAGTTTTCCGCTAAAGGGCGGGGTACTCCCCTCCTACGAGCAGTACTTC
NA	TRBJ2-1	TRBD2	TRBV11-2	15	CASSLVGGRGSEQFF	TGTGCCAGCAGCTTAGTCGGCGGGAGAGGTAGTGAGCAGTTCTTC
NA	TRBJ2-7	TRBD2	TRBV6-6	15	CASSLGLAGAYEQYF	TGTGCCAGCAGTCTCGGACTAGCGGGAGCCTACGAGCAGTACTTC
NA	TRBJ2-3	TRBD1	TRBV5-1	16	CASSLPGTAGTDTQYF	TGCGCCAGCAGCTTGCCCGGGACAGCGGGCACAGATACGCAGTATTTT
NA	TRBJ1-3	TRBD1	TRBV2	16	CASRGQGHAAGNTIYF	TGTGCCAGCAGGGGACAGGGACATGCAGCTGGAAACACCATATATTTT
once	TRBJ1-6	NA	TRBV28	13	CASSTGNNSPLHF	TGTGCCAGCAGCACAGGGAATAATTCACCCCTCCACTTT
once	TRBJ2-5	NA	TRBV2	16	CASSAPWTGPQETQYF	TGTGCCAGCAGTGCCCCTTGGACTGGCCCCCAAGAGACCCAGTACTTC
NA	TRBJ1-5	NA	TRBV10-3	13	CAISASFNQPQHF	TGTGCCATCAGCGCTTCTTTCAATCAGCCCCAGCATTTT
NA	TRBJ1-4	TRBD1	TRBV28	15	CASRTSGTGDEKLFF	TGTGCCAGCAGGACATCCGGGACAGGGGATGAAAAACTGTTTTTT
NA	TRBJ1-1	NA	TRBV9	16	CASSAPQGRGGTEAFF	TGTGCCAGCAGCGCCCCACAGGGCCGGGGAGGGACTGAAGCTTTCTTT
few	TRBJ1-1	TRBD1	TRBV6-5	11	CASSQGGEAFF	TGTGCCAGTTCACAGGGGGGTGAAGCTTTCTTT
NA	TRBJ2-5	TRBD1	TRBV7-7	16	CASSVSRMAGGDSQYF	TGTGCCAGCAGCGTTAGCCGAATGGCAGGGGGAGACAGCCAGTACTTC
once	TRBJ2-1	NA	TRBV4-1	14	CASSPGHINNEQFF	TGCGCCAGCAGCCCAGGACACATAAACAATGAGCAGTTCTTC
once	TRBJ2-1	TRBD1	TRBV5-4	17	CASSPYRPGTGSGEQFF	TGTGCCAGCAGCCCTTACCGTCCCGGGACAGGTTCGGGAGAGCAGTTCTTC
NA	TRBJ2-5	TRBD2	TRBV10-3	14	CATRGGIIQETQYF	TGTGCCACTCGGGGGGGCATCATTCAAGAGACCCAGTACTTC
NA	TRBJ1-4	NA	TRBV5-1	15	CASSLLGSTNEKLFF	TGCGCCAGCAGCCTGCTGGGGTCAACTAATGAAAAACTGTTTTTT
NA	TRBJ2-2	NA	TRBV30	14	CAWNSGQNTGELFF	TGTGCCTGGAATTCAGGGCAGAACACCGGGGAGCTGTTTTTT
NA	TRBJ2-2	NA	TRBV7-2	13	CASSSYSTGELFF	TGTGCCAGCAGCTCATACAGCACCGGGGAGCTGTTTTTT
NA	TRBJ2-1	NA	TRBV7-2	16	CASSLAAVGSYNEQFF	TGTGCCAGCAGCTTAGCGGCGGTGGGCTCCTACAATGAGCAGTTCTTC
NA	TRBJ2-1	TRBD2	TRBV18	17	CASSRVVGSGGYNEQFF	TGTGCCAGCTCCCGCGTTGTAGGTAGCGGGGGATACAATGAGCAGTTCTTC
NA	TRBJ1-4	NA	TRBV7-9	14	CASSEGLRREKLFF	TGTGCCAGCAGCGAAGGTCTAAGACGTGAAAAACTGTTTTTT
NA	TRBJ2-3	NA	TRBV7-9	15	CASSFRIGGTDTQYF	TGTGCCAGCAGCTTTCGGATAGGAGGGACAGATACGCAGTATTTT
NA	TRBJ1-5	TRBD1	TRBV6-6	16	CASSYKIGTDNQPQHF	TGTGCCAGCAGTTACAAAATCGGGACAGACAATCAGCCCCAGCATTTT
NA	TRBJ2-4	NA	TRBV30	17	CAWSVSRTALAKNIQYF	TGTGCCTGGAGTGTATCCCGGACAGCTCTAGCCAAAAACATTCAGTACTTC
NA	TRBJ1-2	NA	TRBV6-5	14	CASSSAAGGYGYTF	TGTGCCAGCAGTTCAGCGGCGGGCGGGTATGGCTACACCTTC
NA	TRBJ2-7	NA	TRBV19	13	CASSWSVAYEQYF	TGTGCCAGTAGTTGGTCGGTGGCCTACGAGCAGTACTTC
NA	TRBJ2-3	TRBD1	TRBV10-2	18	CASTPFRTGKINTDTQYF	TGCGCCAGCACCCCTTTTCGGACAGGGAAGATTAATACAGATACGCAGTATTTT
NA	TRBJ2-5	TRBD1	TRBV9	14	CASSVGTGWQTQYF	TGTGCCAGCAGCGTAGGGACAGGGTGGCAGACCCAGTACTTC
NA	TRBJ1-1	NA	TRBV4-1	15	CASSLDRTGNTEAFF	TGCGCCAGCAGCCTCGACAGGACGGGGAACACTGAAGCTTTCTTT
NA	TRBJ2-2	NA	TRBV5-4	16	CASSLEGGGRTGELFF	TGTGCCAGCAGCTTGGAGGGGGGAGGGCGGACCGGGGAGCTGTTTTTT
once	TRBJ2-7	NA	TRBV19	13	CASTSGPAYEQYF	TGTGCCAGTACGAGCGGTCCGGCCTACGAGCAGTACTTC
NA	TRBJ1-4	NA	TRBV18	15	CASSPGGPTNEKLFF	TGTGCCAGCTCACCAGGGGGCCCCACTAATGAAAAACTGTTTTTT
NA	TRBJ2-7	NA	TRBV14	13	CASSPAMSYEQYF	TGTGCCAGCAGCCCCGCGATGTCCTACGAGCAGTACTTC
NA	TRBJ2-2	NA	TRBV29-1	15	CSVARTQTNTGELFF	TGCAGCGTTGCCCGGACTCAAACGAACACCGGGGAGCTGTTTTTT
NA	TRBJ2-3	TRBD1	TRBV30	13	CAWNRGPADTQYF	TGTGCCTGGAACAGGGGGCCCGCAGATACGCAGTATTTT